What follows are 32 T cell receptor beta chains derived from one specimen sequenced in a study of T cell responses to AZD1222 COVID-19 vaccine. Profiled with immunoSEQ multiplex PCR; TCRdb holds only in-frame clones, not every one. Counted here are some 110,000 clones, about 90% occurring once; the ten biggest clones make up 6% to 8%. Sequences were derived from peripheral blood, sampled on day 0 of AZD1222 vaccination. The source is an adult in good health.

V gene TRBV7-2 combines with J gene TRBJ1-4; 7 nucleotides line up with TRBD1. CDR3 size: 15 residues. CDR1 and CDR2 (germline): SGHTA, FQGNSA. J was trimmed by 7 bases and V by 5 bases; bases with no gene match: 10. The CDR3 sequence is CASSPLTGAGEKLFF. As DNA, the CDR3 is TGTGCCAGCAGCCCGCTAACAGGGGCGGGTGAAAAACTGTTTTTT.

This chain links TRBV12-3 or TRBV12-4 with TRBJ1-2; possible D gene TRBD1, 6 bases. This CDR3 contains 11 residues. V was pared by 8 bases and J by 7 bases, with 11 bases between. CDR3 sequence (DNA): TGTGCCAGCGGCAGGGGAGCTGGCTACACCTTC. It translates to CASGRGAGYTF.

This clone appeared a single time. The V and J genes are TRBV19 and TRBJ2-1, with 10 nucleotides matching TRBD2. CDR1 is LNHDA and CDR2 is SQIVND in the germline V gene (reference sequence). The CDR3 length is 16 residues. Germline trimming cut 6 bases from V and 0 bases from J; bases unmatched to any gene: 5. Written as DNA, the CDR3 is TGTGCCAGTAGAACCGGACTAGCGGTCTCCTACAATGAGCAGTTCTTC. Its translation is CASRTGLAVSYNEQFF.

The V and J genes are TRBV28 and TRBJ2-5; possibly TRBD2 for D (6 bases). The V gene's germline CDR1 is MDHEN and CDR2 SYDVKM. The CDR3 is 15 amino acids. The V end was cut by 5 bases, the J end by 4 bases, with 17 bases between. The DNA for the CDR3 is TGTGCCAGCAGTCCTTATCGGGGAGCGGGAGAGACCCAGTACTTC. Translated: CASSPYRGAGETQYF.

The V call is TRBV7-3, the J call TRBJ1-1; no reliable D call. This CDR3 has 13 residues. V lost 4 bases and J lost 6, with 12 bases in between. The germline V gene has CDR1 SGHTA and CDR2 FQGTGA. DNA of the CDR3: TGTGCCAGCAGCTCCTCGGCGGGTTCTGAAGCTTTCTTT. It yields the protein CASSSSAGSEAFF.

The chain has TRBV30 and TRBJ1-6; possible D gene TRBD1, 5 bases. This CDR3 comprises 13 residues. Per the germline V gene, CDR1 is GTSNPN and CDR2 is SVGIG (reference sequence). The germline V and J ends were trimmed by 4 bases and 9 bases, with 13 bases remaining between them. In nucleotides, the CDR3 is TGTGCCTGGATGAGACTAACAGGTTCACCCCTCCACTTT. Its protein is CAWMRLTGSPLHF.

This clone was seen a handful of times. The CDR3 loop is CASSLGGVGEKLFF. The CDR3 nucleotides are TGTGCCAGCAGCTTAGGGGGAGTCGGGGAAAAACTGTTTTTT. This sequence joins TRBV7-8 and TRBJ1-4; D unclear. Germline V gives CDR1 SGHVS, CDR2 FQNEAQ. V was shortened by 1 base and J by 8 bases, with 11 bases between the two germline ends. This CDR3 is 14 amino acids long.

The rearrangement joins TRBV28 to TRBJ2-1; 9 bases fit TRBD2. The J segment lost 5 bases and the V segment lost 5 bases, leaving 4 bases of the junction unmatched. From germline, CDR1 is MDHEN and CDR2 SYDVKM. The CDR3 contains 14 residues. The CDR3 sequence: CASSGSGGHNEQFF. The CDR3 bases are TGTGCCAGCAGTGGGAGCGGGGGGCACAATGAGCAGTTCTTC.

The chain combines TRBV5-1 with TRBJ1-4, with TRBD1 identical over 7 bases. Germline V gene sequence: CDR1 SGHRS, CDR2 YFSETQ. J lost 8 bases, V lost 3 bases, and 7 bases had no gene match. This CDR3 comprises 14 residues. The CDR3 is CASSSGLGQEKLFF. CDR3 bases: TGCGCCAGCAGCTCGGGTTTGGGACAGGAAAAACTGTTTTTT.

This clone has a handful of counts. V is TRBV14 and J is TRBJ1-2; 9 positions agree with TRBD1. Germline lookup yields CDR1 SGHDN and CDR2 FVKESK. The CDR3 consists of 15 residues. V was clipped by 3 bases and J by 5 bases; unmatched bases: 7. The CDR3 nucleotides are TGTGCCAGCAGCCAGACCAGGGACAGGGCGTATGGCTACACCTTC. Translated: CASSQTRDRAYGYTF.

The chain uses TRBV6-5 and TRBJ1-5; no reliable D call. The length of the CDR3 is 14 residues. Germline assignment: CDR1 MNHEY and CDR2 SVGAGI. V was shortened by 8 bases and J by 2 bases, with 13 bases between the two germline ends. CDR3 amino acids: CASADKGGNQPQHF. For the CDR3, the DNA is TGTGCCAGCGCCGACAAGGGAGGCAATCAGCCCCAGCATTTT.

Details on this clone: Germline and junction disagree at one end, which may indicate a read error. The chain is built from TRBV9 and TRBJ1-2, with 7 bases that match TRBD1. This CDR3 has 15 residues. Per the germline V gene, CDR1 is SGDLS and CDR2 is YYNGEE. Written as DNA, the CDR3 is TGTGCCAGCACCGTAGGGGACAGTGTTAACTATGGCTACACCTTC. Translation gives CASTVGDSVNYGYTF.

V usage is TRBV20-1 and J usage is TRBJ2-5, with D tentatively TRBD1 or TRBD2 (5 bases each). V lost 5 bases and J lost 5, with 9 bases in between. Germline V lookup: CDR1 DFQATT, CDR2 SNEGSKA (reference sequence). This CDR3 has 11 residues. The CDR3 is CSAPEGETQYF. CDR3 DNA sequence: TGCAGTGCTCCTGAGGGGGAGACCCAGTACTTC.

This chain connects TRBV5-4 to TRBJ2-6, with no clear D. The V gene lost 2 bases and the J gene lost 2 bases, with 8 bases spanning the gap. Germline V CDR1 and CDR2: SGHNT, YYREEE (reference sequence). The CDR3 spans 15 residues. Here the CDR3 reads CASSFDQTGANVLTF. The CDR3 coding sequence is TGTGCCAGCAGCTTCGACCAAACTGGGGCCAACGTCCTGACTTTC.

The CDR3 sequence is CASSNPQGAFYGYTF. The DNA of the CDR3 is TGTGCCAGTAGTAATCCCCAGGGGGCTTTCTATGGCTACACCTTC. The rearrangement joins TRBV19 to TRBJ1-2; 8 bases are a match to TRBD1. The CDR3 sequence is 15 residues long. Per germline, CDR1 LNHDA and CDR2 SQIVND (reference sequence). V lost 4 bases to trimming and J lost 4 bases; unmatched junction nucleotides: 8.

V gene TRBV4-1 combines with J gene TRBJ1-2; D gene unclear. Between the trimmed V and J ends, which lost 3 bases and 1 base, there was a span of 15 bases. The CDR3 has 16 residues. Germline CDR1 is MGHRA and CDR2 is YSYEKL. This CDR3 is CASSQVGRGLNYGYTF. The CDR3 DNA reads TGCGCCAGCAGCCAGGTTGGACGAGGACTTAACTATGGCTACACCTTC.

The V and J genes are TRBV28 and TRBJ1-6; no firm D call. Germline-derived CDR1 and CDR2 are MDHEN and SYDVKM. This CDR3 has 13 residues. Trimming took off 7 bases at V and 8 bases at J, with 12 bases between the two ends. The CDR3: CASTVGKYSPLHF. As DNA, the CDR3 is TGTGCCAGCACAGTGGGGAAATATTCACCCCTCCACTTT.

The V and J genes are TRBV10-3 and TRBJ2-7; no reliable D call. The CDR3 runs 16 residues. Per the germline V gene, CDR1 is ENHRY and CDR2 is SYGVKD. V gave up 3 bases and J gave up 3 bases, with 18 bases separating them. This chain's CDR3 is CAISDRPQSEGYEQYF. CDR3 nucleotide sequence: TGTGCCATCAGTGACCGCCCTCAGTCAGAAGGCTACGAGCAGTACTTC.

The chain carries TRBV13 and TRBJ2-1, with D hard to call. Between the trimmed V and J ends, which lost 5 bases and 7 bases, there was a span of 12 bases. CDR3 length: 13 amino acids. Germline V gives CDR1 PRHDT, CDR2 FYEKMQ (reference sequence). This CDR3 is CASSPQWGNEQFF. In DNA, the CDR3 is TGTGCCAGCAGCCCACAGTGGGGTAATGAGCAGTTCTTC.

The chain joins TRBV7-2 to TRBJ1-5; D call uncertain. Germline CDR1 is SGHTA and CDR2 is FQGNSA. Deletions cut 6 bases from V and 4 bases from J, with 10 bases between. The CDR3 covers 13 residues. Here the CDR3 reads CASRRTLNQPQHF. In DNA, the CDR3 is TGTGCCAGCAGACGTACTCTAAATCAGCCCCAGCATTTT. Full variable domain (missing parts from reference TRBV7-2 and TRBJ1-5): GAGVSQSPSNKVTEKGKDVELRCDPISGHTALYWYRQSLGQGLEFLIYFQGNSAPDKSGLPSDRFSAERTGGSVSTLTIQRTQQEDSAVYLCASRRTLNQPQHFGDGTRLSIL.

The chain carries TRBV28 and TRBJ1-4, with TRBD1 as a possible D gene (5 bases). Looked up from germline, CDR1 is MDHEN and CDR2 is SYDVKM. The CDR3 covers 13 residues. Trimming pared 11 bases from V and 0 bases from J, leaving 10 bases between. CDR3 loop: CAWRGATNEKLFF. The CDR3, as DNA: TGTGCCTGGCGGGGGGCAACTAATGAAAAACTGTTTTTT.

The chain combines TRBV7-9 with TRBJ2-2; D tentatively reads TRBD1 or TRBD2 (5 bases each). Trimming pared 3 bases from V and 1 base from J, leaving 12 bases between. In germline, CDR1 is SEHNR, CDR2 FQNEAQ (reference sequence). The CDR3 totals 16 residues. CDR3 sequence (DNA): TGTGCCAGCAGCTTGGGGCCGGGAAGGAACACCGGGGAGCTGTTTTTT. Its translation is CASSLGPGRNTGELFF.

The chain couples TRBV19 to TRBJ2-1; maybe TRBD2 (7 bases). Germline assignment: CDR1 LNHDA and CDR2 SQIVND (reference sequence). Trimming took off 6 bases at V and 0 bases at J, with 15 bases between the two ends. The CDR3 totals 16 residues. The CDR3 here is CASSDWGGRSYNEQFF. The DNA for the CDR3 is TGTGCCAGTAGCGACTGGGGGGGGCGCTCCTACAATGAGCAGTTCTTC.

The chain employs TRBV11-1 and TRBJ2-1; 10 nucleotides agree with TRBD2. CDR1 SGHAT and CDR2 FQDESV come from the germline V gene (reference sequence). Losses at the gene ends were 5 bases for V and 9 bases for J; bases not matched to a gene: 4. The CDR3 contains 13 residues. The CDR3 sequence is CASSPIAGGEQFF. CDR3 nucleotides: TGTGCCAGCAGCCCCATAGCGGGAGGTGAGCAGTTCTTC. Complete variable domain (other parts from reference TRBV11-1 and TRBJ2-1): EAEVAQSPRYKITEKSQAVAFWCDPISGHATLYWYRQILGQGPELLVQFQDESVVDDSQLPKDRFSAERLKGVDSTLKIQPAELGDSAMYLCASSPIAGGEQFFGPGTRLTVL.

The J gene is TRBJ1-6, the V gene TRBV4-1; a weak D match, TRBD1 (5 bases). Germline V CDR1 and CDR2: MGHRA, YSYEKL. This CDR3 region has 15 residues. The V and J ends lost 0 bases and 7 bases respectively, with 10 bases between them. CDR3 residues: CASSQDGAKNSPLHF. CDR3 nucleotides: TGCGCCAGCAGCCAAGATGGGGCAAAGAATTCACCCCTCCACTTT.

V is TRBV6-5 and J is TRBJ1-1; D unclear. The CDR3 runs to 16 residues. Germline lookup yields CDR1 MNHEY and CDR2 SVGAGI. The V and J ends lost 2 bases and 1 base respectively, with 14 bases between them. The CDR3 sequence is CASSYTDKDPNTEAFF. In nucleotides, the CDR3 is TGTGCCAGCAGTTACACCGATAAGGACCCGAACACTGAAGCTTTCTTT.

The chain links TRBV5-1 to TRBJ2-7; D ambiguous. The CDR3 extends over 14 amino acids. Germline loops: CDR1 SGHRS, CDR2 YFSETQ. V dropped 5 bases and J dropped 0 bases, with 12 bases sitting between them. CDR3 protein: CASRPDVGSYEQYF. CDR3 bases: TGCGCCAGCAGGCCAGATGTGGGCTCCTACGAGCAGTACTTC.

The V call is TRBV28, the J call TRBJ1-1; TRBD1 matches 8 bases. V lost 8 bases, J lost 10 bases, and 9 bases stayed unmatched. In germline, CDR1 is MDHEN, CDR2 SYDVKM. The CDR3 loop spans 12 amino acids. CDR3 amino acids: CASQARQGRAFF. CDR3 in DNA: TGTGCCAGCCAAGCCCGACAGGGGAGAGCTTTCTTT.

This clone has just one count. For the CDR3, the DNA is TGTGCCAGCAGCCCTCGCCGGGGTAAGGAGACCCAGTACTTC. Translation gives CASSPRRGKETQYF. The J gene is TRBJ2-5, the V gene TRBV7-2, with D maybe TRBD2 (5 bases). V shed 5 bases and J shed 5 bases, with 15 bases lying between them. This CDR3 region has 14 residues. Germline loops: CDR1 SGHTA, CDR2 FQGNSA.

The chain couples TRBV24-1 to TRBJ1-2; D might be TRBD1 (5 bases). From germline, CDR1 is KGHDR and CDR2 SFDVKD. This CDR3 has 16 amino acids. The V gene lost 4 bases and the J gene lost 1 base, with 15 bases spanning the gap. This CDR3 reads CATSDPGTGGNYGYTF. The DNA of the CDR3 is TGTGCCACCAGTGACCCCGGGACGGGGGGTAACTATGGCTACACCTTC.

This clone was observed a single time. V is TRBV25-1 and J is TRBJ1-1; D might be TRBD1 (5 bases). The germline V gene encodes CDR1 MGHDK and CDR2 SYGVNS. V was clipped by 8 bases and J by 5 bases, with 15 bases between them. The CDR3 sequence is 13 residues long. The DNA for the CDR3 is TGTGCCAGCTCGAGGGGAATGGAGACTGAAGCTTTCTTT. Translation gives CASSRGMETEAFF.

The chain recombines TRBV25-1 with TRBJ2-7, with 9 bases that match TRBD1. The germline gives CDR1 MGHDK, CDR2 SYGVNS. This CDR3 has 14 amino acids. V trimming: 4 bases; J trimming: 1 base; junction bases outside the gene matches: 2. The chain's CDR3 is CASSAGQGSYEQYF. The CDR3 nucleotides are TGTGCCAGCAGTGCGGGACAGGGATCCTACGAGCAGTACTTC.